Sequencing of this T cell receptor (beta chain) was carried out in a study of CD8 T cells in Susac syndrome (dated by TCRdb to the late 2010s). As for the study more broadly: Of the Susac syndrome patients who were sequenced, under 10 were in clinical remission while more than five had clinically active disease. At blood withdrawal, Susac syndrome patients were therapy-naive, treated with corticosteroids (with IVIg additionally given to some), or treated with IVIg alone. The study used repertoire sequencing to test whether antigen drove CD8+ T cell activation and differentiation in Susac syndrome.

CDR1 SGHDN and CDR2 FVKESK are derived from the germline V gene. The CDR3 runs 15 residues from the cysteine to the phenylalanine. The entry retains the CDR3 DNA only, 45 bases that are in frame from base 1. Trimming takes 0 bases off V and 5 bases off J; junction bases not matched to a gene: 6. Worth noting for this clonotype: This receptor's antigen is unknown. No base quality information exists; no much larger clone differs at one position.

RNA was extracted with the RNeasy kit and about 0.45 to 1 ug was reverse transcribed using random hexamers. The immunoSEQ multiplex PCR assay, which covers 54 Vbeta and 13 Jbeta segments, was used to amplify TCR beta CDR3 regions. Bias from PCR amplification was corrected by using a synthetic template baseline for primer optimization and for computational correction. In the source study's methods: Reads were annotated to V, D and J genes per IMGT and analyzed with immunoSEQ Analyzer, keeping only productive sequences. Clonality was computed as one minus Shannon entropy normalized by log2 of the number of productive unique sequences. For each patient and control, public and private clones were evaluated among the 100 most prevalent clones. Clones were defined as Susac-specific if absent from the healthy and MS cohorts, from roughly 1,100 published viral clones and from other ImmuneACCESS disease sequences. Through fastp at Q25 and MiXCR, TCRdb rebuilt clones from the public reads, retaining in-frame beta chains. When rows share a CDR3 protein, they turn into one entry using the most common DNA and genes. The V and J calls come from TCRdb's annotation, not from the publication. This sample is represented by 210,000 or so distinct CDR3 sequences; over 90% of them were singletons. The top ten clones comprise under 0.2% of the sample.

Results and caveats for the whole study, not just this receptor: No clonal expansion was detected in the CD4+ T cell repertoire of Susac syndrome patients. The number of individuals in the TCR sequencing and HLA analysis was acknowledged as relatively small.

Peripheral blood CD8+ and CD4+ T cells from healthy donors, Susac syndrome patients and multiple sclerosis patients were profiled using high-throughput TCR beta sequencing. Recently defined diagnostic criteria for definite or probable disease were met by the Susac syndrome patients. Bulk CD8+ and CD4+ T cells were purified magnetically by negative isolation, whereas CD8+ TEMRA cells were enriched by FACS. Blood was collected in EDTA tubes and processed within 24 hours, with PBMCs isolated through density gradient centrifugation. PBMCs destined for TCR sequencing were cryopreserved in liquid nitrogen and later thawed in a 37 °C water bath. The sorted or isolated CD4+, CD8+ and CD8+ TEMRA cells reached a purity of at least 90%.

The sequence was collected from a human donor with Susac syndrome. The sequenced sample was CD4+ T cells from PBMCs. The rearranged chain carries TRBV14 and TRBJ1-2; TRBD1 aligns with 7 central bases. The CDR3 region has the sequence CASSQEVGQPYGYTF. The DNA reads TGTGCCAGCAGCCAAGAAGTGGGACAGCCTTATGGCTACACCTTC. With all but the CDR3 taken from the reference TRBV14 and TRBJ1-2 genes, the full variable domain is: EAGVTQFPSHSVIEKGQTVTLRCDPISGHDNLYWYRRVMGKEIKFLLHFVKESKQDESGMPNNRFLAERTGGTYSTLKVQPAELEDSGVYFCASSQEVGQPYGYTFGSGTRLTVV.